Here is one T cell receptor beta chain with its context. The same CDR3 arises from other DNA sequences in this sample as well. The CDR3 sequence is 15 residues long. Deletions cut 3 bases from V and 3 bases from J, with 13 bases between. Germline assignment: CDR1 PRHDT and CDR2 FYEKMQ (reference sequence). PCR amplification relied on 60 Vbeta primers (plus 13 Jbeta primers). Produced via immunoSEQ multiplex PCR; TCRdb's table is partial and in-frame only. The data show 99,000 or so clones, with 83% seen just once and roughly 6.1% held by the top ten. This specimen belongs to a study of cytomegalovirus exposure and HLA in healthy donors.

This TCR was sampled from a man between 18 and 29 years old in good health and CMV-seronegative. The chain employs TRBV13 and TRBJ2-3, with a possible D match to TRBD2 (6 bases). Sequencing was performed on PBMCs. The CDR3 nucleotides read TGTGCCAGCAGCTTCCGGGACTCGGGGACAGATACGCAGTATTTT. Its protein product is CASSFRDSGTDTQYF.